Following are 15 T cell receptor beta chains from one sample sequenced in a study of T-cell reconstitution after alpha-beta-depleted transplantation in children. A TCRbeta library incorporating unique molecular identifiers was prepared. TCRdb reanalysed the PCR reads using MiXCR and keeps one entry per CDR3 protein. The sample includes about a million distinct CDR3 sequences, 25% to 30% of them seen just once. Sequencing was performed on PBMCs, mostly from graft donor cells, taken 360 days after TCRalphabeta/CD19-depleted stem cell transplant. The receptor source for this set is a boy under two years old who had a stem cell transplant for SCID, so the T cells may come from the graft donor.

The chain has TRBV7-7 and TRBJ2-5, with D possibly matching TRBD2 (7 bases). From germline, CDR1 is SSHAT and CDR2 FNYEAQ (reference sequence). This CDR3 is 15 amino acids long. V lost 7 bases, J lost 5 bases, and 20 bases lay in between. CDR3 sequence reads: CASTKAGGPGETQYF. Here the CDR3 DNA reads TGTGCCAGCACCAAGGCCGGGGGGCCAGGGGAGACCCAGTACTTC.

J is TRBJ1-5 and V is TRBV6-5; D is perhaps TRBD1 (5 bases). V lost 3 bases, J lost 6 bases, and 12 bases lay in between. From germline, CDR1 is MNHEY and CDR2 SVGAGI. The CDR3 totals 14 residues. The CDR3 region is CASSYLGDSQPQHF. DNA of the CDR3: TGTGCCAGCAGTTATTTGGGGGATTCTCAGCCCCAGCATTTT.

This chain connects TRBV29-1 to TRBJ1-5; tentative D call: TRBD1 (5 bases). The CDR3 is 12 residues long. Germline CDR1 reads SQVTM; CDR2 reads ANQGSEA. Trimming removed 6 bases at V and 4 bases at J, with 10 bases between. The CDR3 DNA reads as TGCAGCGTGGGGAAGGGGAATCAGCCCCAGCATTTT. Translated: CSVGKGNQPQHF. The whole variable domain, filled in from reference TRBV29-1 and TRBJ1-5, reads SAVISQKPSRDICQRGTSLTIQCQVDSQVTMMFWYRQQPGQSLTLIATANQGSEATYESGFVIDKFPISRPNLTFSTLTVSNMSPEDSSIYLCSVGKGNQPQHFGDGTRLSIL.

In this sample, this clonotype turned up a few times. V gene TRBV29-1 combines with J gene TRBJ2-3; a weak D match, TRBD1 (5 bases). CDR3 size: 15 residues. The ends were cut back, 4 bases at V and 0 bases at J, with 14 bases in the middle. From germline, CDR1 is SQVTM and CDR2 ANQGSEA. The DNA for the CDR3 is TGCAGCGTTGCTCGGACAACATTTAGCACAGATACGCAGTATTTT. Amino acids: CSVARTTFSTDTQYF.

The rearrangement uses TRBV5-1 and TRBJ2-4, with 7 nucleotides matching TRBD1. The CDR3 is 19 amino acids. V lost 0 bases to trimming and J lost 0 bases; unmatched junction nucleotides: 12. The V gene's germline CDR1 is SGHRS and CDR2 YFSETQ. CDR3: CASSLEPTGSGLAKNIQYF. In nucleotides, the CDR3 is TGCGCCAGCAGCTTGGAACCGACAGGGAGTGGGCTAGCCAAAAACATTCAGTACTTC.

The table lists this clonotype with a few counts. In nucleotides, the CDR3 is TGTGCCATCAGTGGCAGTGTCACGGAACATGGCTACACCTTC. Amino acids: CAISGSVTEHGYTF. V gene TRBV10-3 combines with J gene TRBJ1-2; D gene unclear. Germline CDR1 and CDR2: ENHRY and SYGVKD. V dropped 4 bases and J dropped 6 bases, with 15 bases sitting between them. The CDR3 consists of 14 residues.

The chain couples TRBV4-2 to TRBJ1-1, with D tentatively TRBD1 (6 bases). The CDR3 consists of 19 residues. Between the trimmed V and J ends, which lost 0 bases and 1 base, there was a span of 21 bases. Germline V gives CDR1 LGHNA, CDR2 YNFKEQ. As DNA, the CDR3 is TGTGCCAGCAGCCAAGATTTAGTGCGGGGGCTGGGATCGAACACTGAAGCTTTCTTT. It translates to CASSQDLVRGLGSNTEAFF.

This clonotype has only a few counts. V gene TRBV4-1 combines with J gene TRBJ2-1; no firm D call. The CDR3 loop spans 16 amino acids. V lost 1 base and J 0 bases, leaving 10 bases between the germline ends. CDR1 and CDR2 from the germline V gene are MGHRA and YSYEKL. CDR3 sequence: CASSQVGRSSYNEQFF. The CDR3 coding sequence is TGCGCCAGCAGCCAAGTCGGTCGGAGCTCCTACAATGAGCAGTTCTTC.

This clonotype turned up a few times. The gene calls are TRBV7-9 and TRBJ1-6; D may be TRBD1 (6 bases). The germline V gene has CDR1 SEHNR and CDR2 FQNEAQ (reference sequence). The germline V and J ends were trimmed by 8 bases and 10 bases, with 18 bases remaining between them. The CDR3 runs to 14 residues. The CDR3 is CASCETGVLSPLHF. As DNA, the CDR3 is TGTGCCAGCTGTGAGACAGGAGTTTTATCACCCCTCCACTTT.

This clonotype was seen more than once but under ten times. The V and J genes are TRBV7-9 and TRBJ1-1, with TRBD1 as a possible D gene (6 bases). The V gene's germline CDR1 is SEHNR and CDR2 FQNEAQ (reference sequence). The CDR3 loop spans 15 amino acids. V dropped 1 base and J dropped 3 bases, with 12 bases sitting between them. The CDR3 coding sequence is TGTGCCAGCAGCTTAGTTAACAGGGTGGACACTGAAGCTTTCTTT. Its protein product is CASSLVNRVDTEAFF.

The rearrangement links TRBV5-1 to TRBJ2-1, with 11 bases that match TRBD2. CDR3 length: 15 amino acids. The germline gives CDR1 SGHRS, CDR2 YFSETQ. Germline trimming cut 6 bases from V and 5 bases from J; bases unmatched to any gene: 7. This chain's CDR3 is CASTPLAGANNEQFF. CDR3 in DNA: TGCGCCAGCACTCCACTAGCGGGGGCCAACAATGAGCAGTTCTTC.

CDR3 sequence reads: CASTGASYEQYF. The CDR3 coding sequence is TGCGCCAGCACTGGCGCCTCCTACGAGCAGTACTTC. The V call is TRBV5-1, the J call TRBJ2-7, with D unclear. Germline V gene data show CDR1 as SGHRS and CDR2 as YFSETQ. This CDR3 is built from 12 residues. Trimming stripped 6 bases from V and 0 bases from J, with 7 bases between.

V gene TRBV20-1 combines with J gene TRBJ2-2; D is perhaps TRBD1 (6 bases). The V gene's germline CDR1 is DFQATT and CDR2 SNEGSKA (reference sequence). V was pared by 5 bases and J by 3 bases, with 19 bases between. The CDR3 spans 16 residues. CDR3 nucleotides: TGCAGTGCTCCAGCCAAACAGGGTCCGCACACCGGGGAGCTGTTTTTT. Residues: CSAPAKQGPHTGELFF.

The chain has TRBV27 and TRBJ2-7; no definite D call. V lost 8 bases, J lost 3 bases, and 8 bases lay in between. CDR1 is MNHEY, CDR2 SMNVEV, per germline (reference sequence). The CDR3 contains 11 residues. The CDR3 region is CASGSVYEQYF. CDR3 DNA sequence: TGTGCCAGCGGAAGCGTCTACGAGCAGTACTTC.

In this sample, this clonotype turned up once. The J gene is TRBJ2-1, the V gene TRBV4-2; D gene uncertain. This CDR3 is 15 amino acids long. Germline V CDR1 and CDR2: LGHNA, YNFKEQ. V lost 0 bases, J lost 5 bases, and 11 bases lay in between. This chain's CDR3 is CASSQEGVRDNEQFF. The CDR3, as DNA: TGTGCCAGCAGCCAAGAAGGCGTCCGAGACAATGAGCAGTTCTTC.